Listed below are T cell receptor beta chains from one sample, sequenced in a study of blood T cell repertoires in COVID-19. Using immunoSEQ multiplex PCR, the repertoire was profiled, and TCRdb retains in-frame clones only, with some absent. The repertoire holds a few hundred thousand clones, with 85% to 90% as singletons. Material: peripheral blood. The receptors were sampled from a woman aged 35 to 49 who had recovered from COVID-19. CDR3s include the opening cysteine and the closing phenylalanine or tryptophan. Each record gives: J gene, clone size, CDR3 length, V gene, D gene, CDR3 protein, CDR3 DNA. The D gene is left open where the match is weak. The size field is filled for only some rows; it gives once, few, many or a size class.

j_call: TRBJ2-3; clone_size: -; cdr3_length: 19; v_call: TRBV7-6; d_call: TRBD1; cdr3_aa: CASSLALNGGQGVVDTQYF; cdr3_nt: TGTGCCAGCAGCTTAGCGCTAAATGGGGGACAGGGAGTCGTAGATACGCAGTATTTT
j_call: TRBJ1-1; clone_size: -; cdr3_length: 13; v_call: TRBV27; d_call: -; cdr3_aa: CASSLTVYTEAFF; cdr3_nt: TGTGCCAGCAGTTTGACAGTTTACACTGAAGCTTTCTTT
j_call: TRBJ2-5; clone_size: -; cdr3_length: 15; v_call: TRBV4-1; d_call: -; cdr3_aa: CASSQLAGVQETQYF; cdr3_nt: TGCGCCAGCAGCCAACTTGCAGGGGTCCAAGAGACCCAGTACTTC
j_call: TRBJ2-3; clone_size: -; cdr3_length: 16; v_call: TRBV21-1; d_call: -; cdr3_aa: CASSKRAGGIADTQYF; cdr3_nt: TGTGCCAGCAGCAAAAGAGCGGGAGGTATCGCAGATACGCAGTATTTT
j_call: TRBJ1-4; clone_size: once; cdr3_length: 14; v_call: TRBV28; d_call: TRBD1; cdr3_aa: CASSQGTGTEKLFF; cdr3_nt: TGTGCCAGCAGCCAAGGGACAGGGACTGAAAAACTGTTTTTT
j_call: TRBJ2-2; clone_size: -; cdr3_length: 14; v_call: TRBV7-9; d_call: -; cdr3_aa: CATTLSANTGELFF; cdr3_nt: TGTGCCACGACTCTCAGCGCGAACACCGGGGAGCTGTTTTTT
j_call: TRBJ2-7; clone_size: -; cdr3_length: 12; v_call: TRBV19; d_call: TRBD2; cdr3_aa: CASRGRGYEQYF; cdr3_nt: TGTGCCAGCCGGGGGAGGGGCTACGAGCAGTACTTC
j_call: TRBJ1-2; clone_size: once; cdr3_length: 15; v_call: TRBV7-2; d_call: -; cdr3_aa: CASSSSVSLGDGYTF; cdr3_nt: TGTGCCAGCAGCTCCTCGGTTTCCCTTGGAGATGGCTACACCTTC
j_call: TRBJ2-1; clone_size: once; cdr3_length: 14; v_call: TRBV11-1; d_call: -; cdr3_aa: CASSLGADYNEQFF; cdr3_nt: TGTGCCAGCAGCTTAGGGGCAGACTACAATGAGCAGTTCTTC
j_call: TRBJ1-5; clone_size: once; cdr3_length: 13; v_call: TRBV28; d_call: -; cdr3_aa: CASSFGVYQPQHF; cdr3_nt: TGTGCCAGCAGTTTCGGGGTGTACCAGCCCCAGCATTTT
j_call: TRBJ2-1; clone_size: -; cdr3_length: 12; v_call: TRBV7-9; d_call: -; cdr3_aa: CASSWAAGEQFF; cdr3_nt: TGTGCCAGCAGCTGGGCTGCGGGTGAGCAGTTCTTC